This TCR beta chain was sequenced in a study of blood T cell repertoires in COVID-19. This clone was seen only a few times. Trimming cost V 4 bases and J 5 bases; bases outside gene matches: 5. Per germline, CDR1 MNHEY and CDR2 SVGEGT. The CDR3 runs to 15 residues. Enrolled through a virtual design, the participants were between roughly 18 and 89 years of age and came from roughly 22 US areas. The table came from immunoSEQ multiplex PCR; TCRdb's copy has only in-frame clones and leaves some out. The table lists 150,000 to 200,000 clones, more than 65% of them singletons. The chain couples TRBV6-2 or TRBV6-3 to TRBJ2-3; 11 bases map to TRBD2. Sequencing was done on a sample of PBMCs or T cells enriched from blood (not recorded which). The clonotype originates from a man in his forties who had recovered from COVID-19. The CDR3: CASSFLAGGVDTQYF. CDR3 coding DNA: TGTGCCAGCAGTTTTCTAGCGGGGGGCGTAGATACGCAGTATTTT.